The present entry profiles one T cell receptor beta chain with its context. The junction shows a germline mismatch at one end, possibly a read error. The data belong to a study of blood T cell repertoires in COVID-19. On the study more broadly: In each case, the material was cDNA or gDNA derived from T cells, B-cell-depleted T cells, or PBMCs.

Profiled with immunoSEQ multiplex PCR; TCRdb holds only in-frame clones, not every one. The sample has about 200,000 clones; around four fifths are singletons. The material sequenced was peripheral blood. This clonotype originated in a man aged 55 to 70 with COVID-19, enrolled during active disease.

CDR3 protein: CASTAFKGPYNEQFF. CDR3 sequence (DNA): TGTGCAAGTACCGCTTTTAAGGGGCCCTACAATGAGCAGTTCTTC. This sequence joins TRBV19 and TRBJ2-1, with a possible D match to TRBD1 (5 bases). Germline values: CDR1 LNHDA, CDR2 SQIVND (reference sequence). The CDR3 has 15 residues.